This T cell receptor (beta chain) was observed in a study of OX40 agonist ivuxolimab in advanced cancers. Overall study: An anti-OX40 (CD134) antibody with agonistic activity, ivuxolimab, was administered to patients. Ivuxolimab was delivered to patients intravenously every 2 weeks at doses spanning 0.01 to 10 mg/kg. Dose-escalation patients were diagnosed with hepatocellular carcinoma, melanoma, renal cell cancer or head and neck cancer. Findings and limits, study-wide: Among the lowest peripheral clonal expansion occurred in 0.1-3.0 mg/kg partial responders.

Here immunoSEQ multiplex PCR was the method, and the copy in TCRdb shows in-frame clones only, minus some. Here the sample spans roughly 53,000 clones, approximately 88% being singletons. As concerns this clone: Its target is unknown.

V was trimmed by 0 bases and J by 2 bases, leaving 11 bases between them. The CDR3 has 15 residues. Germline V gene data show CDR1 as SGDLS and CDR2 as YYNGEE. The V and J genes are TRBV9 and TRBJ1-2, with D uncertain. This specimen was CD4+ or CD8+ T cells sorted from blood, taken in a trial of the OX40 agonist ivuxolimab. The sequence derives from an adult with an advanced solid tumor such as melanoma, head and neck, liver or kidney cancer. CDR3 sequence: CASSVASITNYGYTF. The CDR3 DNA sequence: TGTGCCAGCAGCGTAGCTTCGATTACCAACTATGGCTACACCTTC. Supplemented by reference TRBV9 and TRBJ1-2, the full variable domain reads DSGVTQTPKHLITATGQRVTLRCSPRSGDLSVYWYQQSLDQGLQFLIQYYNGEERAKGNILERFSAQQFPDLHSELNLSSLELGDSALYFCASSVASITNYGYTFGSGTRLTVV.